This T cell receptor beta chain derives from a study of blood T cell repertoires in COVID-19. Enrolled through a virtual design, the participants were between 18 and 89 years of age and came from about two dozen US areas. Original processing notes: Quantification of nucleated cells was approximated via reference gene primer amplification. The method was immunoSEQ multiplex PCR; TCRdb's version includes in-frame clones alone and lacks a portion of them. Clone size and V and J calls were adopted from that table, with D and trimming inferred from the DNA. The sample lists roughly 230,000 clones; 65% to 85% were seen once. Germline loops: CDR1 SGHTA, CDR2 FQGNSA. V lost 5 bases and J 9 bases, leaving 14 bases between the germline ends. The CDR3 is made up of 13 amino acids.

The sample comprised PBMCs or T cells enriched from blood (not recorded which). The sequence was collected from a man between 50 and 59 years old who had recovered from COVID-19. The rearrangement links TRBV7-2 to TRBJ1-5; perhaps TRBD1 as D (5 bases). CDR3 sequence (DNA): TGTGCCAGCAGCGCTGGGGGGGAACTGCCCCAGCATTTT. Translation: CASSAGGELPQHF. The variable domain in full, with the rest retrieved from reference TRBV7-2 and TRBJ1-5, is GAGVSQSPSNKVTEKGKDVELRCDPISGHTALYWYRQSLGQGLEFLIYFQGNSAPDKSGLPSDRFSAERTGGSVSTLTIQRTQQEDSAVYLCASSAGGELPQHFGDGTRLSIL.